The T cell receptor beta chain described here comes from a study of blood T cell repertoires in COVID-19. This CDR3 has 16 residues. V lost 1 base, J lost 3 bases, and 7 bases stayed unmatched. Germline V gives CDR1 LNHDA, CDR2 SQIVND (reference sequence). How the authors handled the data: Estimated nucleated cell counts came from reference gene primer amplification. Assay: immunoSEQ multiplex PCR; the TCRdb copy retains only in-frame clones and omits some. The V and J calls and the clone size are those of that table, but D and trimming were determined from the DNA. The sample lists around 170,000 clones, approximately 80% occurring once. Across 20 to 25 US areas, participants ranged in age from roughly 18 to 95 years. Participant-given clinical history determined each cohort assignment. Recovered Cohort 3 donors showed two negative PCRs, clearance, or symptom resolution.

The TCR comes from a middle-aged man who had recovered from COVID-19. The sample taken for sequencing was PBMCs or T cells enriched from blood (not recorded which). The gene calls are TRBV19 and TRBJ2-5; 8 bases are a match to TRBD1. The CDR3 region has the DNA TGTGCCAGTAGTATAGTTAGGGGACAGGCAAAAGAGACCCAGTACTTC. Its translation: CASSIVRGQAKETQYF.